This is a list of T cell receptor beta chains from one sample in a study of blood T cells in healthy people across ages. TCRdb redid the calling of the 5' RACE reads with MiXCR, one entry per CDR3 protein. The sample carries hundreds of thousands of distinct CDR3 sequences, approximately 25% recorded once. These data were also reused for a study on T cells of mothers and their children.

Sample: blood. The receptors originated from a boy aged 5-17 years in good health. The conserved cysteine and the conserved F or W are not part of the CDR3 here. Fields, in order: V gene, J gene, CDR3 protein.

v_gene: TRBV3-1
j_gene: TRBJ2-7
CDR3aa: ASSQPLDGSSYEQY

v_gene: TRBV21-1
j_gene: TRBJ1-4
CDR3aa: ASCLPSTGGFGEKLF

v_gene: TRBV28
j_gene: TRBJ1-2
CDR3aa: ASSFPTQADYGYT

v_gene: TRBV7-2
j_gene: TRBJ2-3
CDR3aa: ASSLAAGSTDTQY

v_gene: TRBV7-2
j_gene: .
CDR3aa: ASSLVAGWEYEQY

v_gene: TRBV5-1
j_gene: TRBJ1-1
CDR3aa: ASSFTSDSTEAF

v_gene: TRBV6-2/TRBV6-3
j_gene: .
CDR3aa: ASGGQGRDEQY

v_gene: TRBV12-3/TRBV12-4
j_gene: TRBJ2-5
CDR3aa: ASSLPDSQETQY

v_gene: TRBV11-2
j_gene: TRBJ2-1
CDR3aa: ASSLAPHGNEQF

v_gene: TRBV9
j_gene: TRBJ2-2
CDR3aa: ASSVGPSANTGELF

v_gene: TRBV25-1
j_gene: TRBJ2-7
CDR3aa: ASSVSGTVPYEQY

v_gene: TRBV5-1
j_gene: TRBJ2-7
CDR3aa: ASSFRTGSDYEQY